Listed below are T cell receptor beta chains from one sample, sequenced in a study of identical twins. Using its own MiXCR run on the 5' RACE reads, TCRdb lists one record per CDR3 protein. Here the sample spans just under 550,000 distinct CDR3 sequences, roughly 15% being singletons. The same sample was also used in a study of yellow fever vaccine responses in identical twins.

Sequencing used CD4+ T cells sorted from blood. These receptors came from a young woman in good health. Both conserved end residues are part of each CDR3. The D gene is left open where the match is weak. Clone sizes are given selectively: once, few, many, or a class where the clone is expanded.

j_gene,abundance,v_gene,d_gene,CDR3nt,CDR3aa
TRBJ2-7,NA,TRBV12-3/TRBV12-4,TRBD2,TGTGCCAGCAGTTTATCCACGACTAGCGGGAACGAGCAGTACTTC,CASSLSTTSGNEQYF
TRBJ2-3,NA,TRBV20-1,NA,TGCAGTGCTAGTAAAGGGACCACAGATACGCAGTATTTT,CSASKGTTDTQYF
TRBJ2-3,few,TRBV5-1,NA,TGCGCCAGCAGCTTGAGAATAGAGACGACTAGCACAGATACGCAGTATTTT,CASSLRIETTSTDTQYF
TRBJ1-1,few,TRBV12-3/TRBV12-4,NA,TGTGCCAGCAGGGTCGTGAACACTGAAGCTTTCTTT,CASRVVNTEAFF
TRBJ2-7,few,TRBV5-6,TRBD2,TGTGCCAGCAACCTAGCGGGAGGGTTGGTACTCTACGAGCAGTACTTC,CASNLAGGLVLYEQYF
TRBJ1-1,NA,TRBV29-1,TRBD1,TGCAGCGTTAGGGGGCTCACTGAAGCTTTCTTT,CSVRGLTEAFF
TRBJ1-5,many,TRBV12-3/TRBV12-4,TRBD1,TGTGCCAGCAGTTTAACAGGGGGTAGCAATCAGCCCCAGCATTTT,CASSLTGGSNQPQHF
TRBJ2-2,few,TRBV24-1,NA,TGTGCCACCAGTGATCCTGGCTCGATCACCGGGGAGCTGTTTTTT,CATSDPGSITGELFF
TRBJ2-1,few,TRBV19,TRBD2,TGTGCCAGCGGGACTAGCGGAGCGAGCTCCTACAATGAGCAGTTCTTC,CASGTSGASSYNEQFF
TRBJ2-1,NA,TRBV14,NA,TGTGCCAGCAGCCAAGCGGACAGTAACAATGAGCAGTTCTTC,CASSQADSNNEQFF
TRBJ1-1,NA,TRBV20-1,NA,TGCAGTGCTAGAGATCCGGGGGCACCTAGGATGAACACTGAAGCTTTCTTT,CSARDPGAPRMNTEAFF
TRBJ1-4,NA,TRBV4-1,NA,TGCGCCAGCACCCAATGGGCAGGGACTAATGAAAAACTGTTTTTT,CASTQWAGTNEKLFF